These 14 T cell receptor beta chains share one sample of origin, sequenced in a study of T cells in Graves' hyperthyroidism and ophthalmopathy. Amplification of TCR beta CDR3 regions used RNA as the template. HTBI primers were employed in a first-round RT-PCR of the TCR CDR3. TCRdb called the multiplex PCR reads again in MiXCR, with one record for every CDR3 protein. The sample yields hundreds of thousands of distinct CDR3 sequences, approximately 16% seen once. Specimen: blood. The source is a woman aged 40 to 50 with Graves' ophthalmopathy.

At least ten counts were recorded for this clonotype. The V call is TRBV4-2, the J call TRBJ2-1, with 8 nucleotides matching TRBD1. The germline gives CDR1 LGHNA, CDR2 YNFKEQ. The CDR3 consists of 14 residues. Trimming took 4 bases from V and 7 from J; bases not matched to a gene: 6. CDR3: CASSPGGQVNEQFF. The CDR3, as DNA: TGTGCCAGCAGCCCAGGGGGACAGGTTAATGAGCAGTTCTTC.

As for this clonotype: A junction boundary mismatches the germline segment, possibly from a read error. This rearrangement joins TRBV4-1 to TRBJ1-2; D remains unclear. Germline loops: CDR1 MGHRA, CDR2 YSYEKL. This CDR3 comprises 15 residues. This CDR3 is CASSEEGRRSYGYTF. CDR3 sequence (DNA): TGCGCCAGCAGCGAAGAGGGCAGGCGTTCCTATGGCTACACCTTC.

This clonotype was picked up many times. This chain connects TRBV30 to TRBJ1-5; 8 nucleotides line up with TRBD1. This CDR3 is built from 14 residues. The junction had 9 bases not matched to a gene; V was cut back by 3 bases and J by 8 bases. Looked up from germline, CDR1 is GTSNPN and CDR2 is SVGIG (reference sequence). The CDR3 reads CAWSPGQGREPQHF. CDR3 nucleotide sequence: TGTGCCTGGAGCCCTGGACAGGGCAGGGAGCCCCAGCATTTT.

The gene calls are TRBV5-6 and TRBJ2-7; D not resolved. Germline CDR1 and CDR2: SGHDT and YYEEEE. The CDR3 has 12 amino acids. Between the trimmed V and J ends, which lost 4 bases and 10 bases, there was a span of 15 bases. CDR3 region: CASSDGTARQYF. As DNA, the CDR3 is TGTGCCAGCAGCGATGGCACAGCACGACAGTACTTC.

This chain uses TRBV28 with TRBJ1-1; 7 positions agree with TRBD1. Trimming took 6 bases from V and 0 from J; bases not matched to a gene: 7. Germline CDR1 reads MDHEN; CDR2 reads SYDVKM. This CDR3 spans 15 amino acids. CDR3 amino acids: CASSDRETMNTEAFF. As DNA, the CDR3 is TGTGCCAGCAGCGACAGGGAAACCATGAACACTGAAGCTTTCTTT.

The V call is TRBV29-1, the J call TRBJ2-1; the match to TRBD2 covers 11 bases. CDR1 and CDR2 from the germline V gene are SQVTM and ANQGSEA. The J segment lost 4 bases and the V segment lost 7 bases, leaving 3 bases of the junction unmatched. This CDR3 is 13 amino acids long. This CDR3 is CSGTSGSYNEQFF. The CDR3 DNA reads as TGCAGCGGAACTAGCGGGAGTTACAATGAGCAGTTCTTC.

The V call is TRBV29-1, the J call TRBJ2-5, with 9 nucleotides matching TRBD2. The CDR3 extends over 11 amino acids. CDR1 and CDR2 (germline): SQVTM, ANQGSEA. With 7 bases clipped from V and 5 bases from J, the junction kept 2 bases outside the gene matches. For the CDR3, the DNA is TGCAGCGGCGGGGGGGAGGAGACCCAGTACTTC. Encoded protein: CSGGGEETQYF. Drawing the rest from reference TRBV29-1 and TRBJ2-5, the complete variable domain is SAVISQKPSRDICQRGTSLTIQCQVDSQVTMMFWYRQQPGQSLTLIATANQGSEATYESGFVIDKFPISRPNLTFSTLTVSNMSPEDSSIYLCSGGGEETQYFGPGTRLLVL.

This clonotype was picked up a small number of times. This chain connects TRBV7-8 to TRBJ2-3; TRBD1 aligns across 8 bases. Germline V gene lookup returns CDR1 SGHVS and CDR2 FQNEAQ. After removal of 5 bases from V and 4 bases from J, the junction contained 5 bases not matched to a gene. This CDR3 contains 14 residues. The CDR3 is CASSLRTGSDTQYF. The CDR3, as DNA: TGTGCCAGCAGCCTAAGGACAGGGTCAGATACGCAGTATTTT.

The chain carries TRBV29-1 and TRBJ2-1; perhaps TRBD2 as D (7 bases). The germline V gene encodes CDR1 SQVTM and CDR2 ANQGSEA. The CDR3 totals 19 residues. V lost 1 base and J 7 bases, leaving 29 bases between the germline ends. In DNA, the CDR3 is TGCAGCGTTGAAGGGGCTTCGCAGTGGGGGGGGCGGGGGTGGAATGAGCAGTTCTTC. Residues: CSVEGASQWGGRGWNEQFF.

This clonotype was picked up a small number of times. The V gene is TRBV20-1, the J gene TRBJ2-7, with 10 bases that match TRBD1. V was clipped by 0 bases and J by 3 bases; unmatched bases: 5. The V gene's germline CDR1 is DFQATT and CDR2 SNEGSKA (reference sequence). This CDR3 is 15 amino acids long. CDR3 residues: CSARDPGTGDYEQYF. The DNA for the CDR3 is TGCAGTGCTAGAGATCCAGGGACAGGGGACTACGAGCAGTACTTC.

There are a few counts of this clonotype. The chain links TRBV4-1 to TRBJ2-7, with D tentatively TRBD2 (6 bases). Germline CDR1 is MGHRA and CDR2 is YSYEKL. The CDR3 length is 15 residues. Trimming removed 1 base at V and 3 bases at J, with 13 bases between. The CDR3 region has the DNA TGCGCCAGCAGCCAAGTTGCCGGAGGGTTCTACGAGCAGTACTTC. Translation gives CASSQVAGGFYEQYF.

In this sample, this clonotype turned up many times. The CDR3: CASSLLQGWGNTEAFF. The CDR3 bases are TGTGCCAGCAGCTTGTTACAGGGGTGGGGGAACACTGAAGCTTTCTTT. The chain is built from TRBV11-2 and TRBJ1-1; TRBD1 matches 7 bases. Germline loops: CDR1 SGHAT, CDR2 FQNNGV. V was clipped by 3 bases and J by 1 base; unmatched bases: 8. The CDR3 has 16 residues.

This clonotype occurred a few times. An end of the junction differs from the germline gene, which may be a read error. The rearrangement joins TRBV12-3 or TRBV12-4 to TRBJ2-5; 9 positions match TRBD2. The CDR3 runs 15 residues. The CDR3: CASGLARGGQETQYF. The CDR3 bases are TGTGCCAGCGGTTTAGCGCGGGGGGGCCAAGAGACCCAGTACTTC.

This clonotype was seen more than once but under ten times. The V call is TRBV3-1, the J call TRBJ2-1; 7 positions match TRBD2. Trimming at V came to 4 bases and at J to 9 bases, leaving 6 bases not matched to a gene. The CDR3 has 13 amino acids. CDR1 and CDR2 from the germline V gene are LGHDT and YNNKEL (reference sequence). The CDR3 nucleotides are TGTGCCAGCAGCCTGGCGCGGGAGCCTGAGCAGTTCTTC. Its protein is CASSLAREPEQFF.